This T cell receptor beta chain was identified in a study of CD8+ T cells in alopecia areata. Looking at the study overall: Treated patients received oral tofacitinib, 5 to 10 mg twice daily.

This clone came up a few times. The antigen remains unidentified. The trim removed 5 bases at V and 1 base at J, leaving 7 bases unmatched. The CDR3 is 15 residues long. CDR1 and CDR2 from the germline V gene are SGHDN and FVKESK. Treatment in this sample: oral pan-JAK inhibitor, 5-10 mg twice daily. cDNA prepared by RNA extraction and subsequent reverse transcription served as the template for sequencing. Method: immunoSEQ multiplex PCR; TCRdb's copy keeps in-frame clones and lacks some. The table lists some 80,000 clones, approximately 66% of them singletons, with roughly a quarter in the top ten. Overall study results and limits: Lesional scalp, notably in alopecia totalis/universalis, had clonality above that of normal scalp. Many expanded lesional clones persisted during tofacitinib (in both scalp and blood).

J is TRBJ2-5 and V is TRBV14; 7 bases agree with TRBD1. This receptor was identified in a human donor with alopecia areata. Source: CD8+ T cells sorted from blood, taken at week 24, from a patient treated with tofacitinib. Here the CDR3 reads CASSSDRAPQETQYF. CDR3 sequence (DNA): TGTGCCAGCAGCTCCGACAGGGCCCCCCAAGAGACCCAGTACTTC. Variable domain in full (rest from reference TRBV14 and TRBJ2-5): EAGVTQFPSHSVIEKGQTVTLRCDPISGHDNLYWYRRVMGKEIKFLLHFVKESKQDESGMPNNRFLAERTGGTYSTLKVQPAELEDSGVYFCASSSDRAPQETQYFGPGTRLLVL.